Shown below are 9 T cell receptor beta chains from a single sample sequenced in a study of cytomegalovirus exposure and HLA in healthy donors (dated by TCRdb to the late 2010s). The library was made by the immunoSEQ multiplex PCR assay. For the multiplex PCR, a mixture combining 60 forward primers for TCR Vbeta segments and 13 reverse primers for TCR Jbeta segments was used. TCRdb stores this immuneACCESS table with in-frame sequences only. Part of the clones is absent; in the studies checked, under half of the shortfall reflects unresolved V genes, and no reason is known for the rest. Present in this sample are over 150,000 clones, approximately 79% of which were seen just once. The top ten clonotypes cover roughly 2% of the sample. The sequenced sample consisted of PBMCs. These TCRs come from a man aged 40-49 years in good health and CMV-seronegative.

V is TRBV6-5 and J is TRBJ2-1; D might be TRBD1 (6 bases). V lost 6 bases and J 8 bases, leaving 14 bases between the germline ends. CDR1 and CDR2 (germline): MNHEY, SVGAGI. There are 13 residues in the CDR3. The CDR3: CASSYVQGHEQFF. CDR3 DNA: TGTGCCAGCAGCTACGTACAGGGCCATGAGCAGTTCTTC.

The gene calls are TRBV28 and TRBJ1-2, with D perhaps matching TRBD1 (5 bases). From germline, CDR1 is MDHEN and CDR2 SYDVKM. The CDR3 spans 14 residues. V lost 6 bases and J 2 bases, leaving 13 bases between the germline ends. The CDR3 DNA sequence: TGTGCCAGCAGGCGGGACGGCGGGAACTATGGCTACACCTTC. Protein product: CASRRDGGNYGYTF.

This clone showed up just a few times. At one boundary the junction diverges from the germline segment, which might be a read error. The chain is built from TRBV7-9 and TRBJ1-1; D remains unclear. From germline, CDR1 is SEHNR and CDR2 FQNEAQ (reference sequence). This CDR3 has 15 amino acids. CDR3 loop: CSSSLAQRIGTEAFF. The CDR3 region has the DNA TGTTCCAGCAGCTTAGCTCAGCGCATTGGCACTGAAGCTTTCTTT.

The chain is built from TRBV2 and TRBJ2-1, with a weak D call TRBD1 (6 bases). The CDR3 extends over 15 amino acids. From germline, CDR1 is SNHLY and CDR2 FYNNEI. The V gene lost 2 bases and the J gene lost 3 bases, with 11 bases spanning the gap. The CDR3 nucleotides are TGTGCCAGCAGTGAAAGGGGGTTTCGCTACAATGAGCAGTTCTTC. The encoded protein is CASSERGFRYNEQFF.

In its sample, this clone was seen a few times. V is TRBV5-4 and J is TRBJ2-1; no firm D call. Germline V gene data show CDR1 as SGHNT and CDR2 as YYREEE (reference sequence). Trimming removed 0 bases at V and 2 bases at J, with 9 bases between. The CDR3 runs to 15 residues. The CDR3 here is CASSLDPSTYNEQFF. In DNA, the CDR3 is TGTGCCAGCAGCTTGGATCCCAGTACCTACAATGAGCAGTTCTTC.

The rearrangement joins TRBV6-6 to TRBJ2-2; possible D gene TRBD2, 5 bases. The CDR3 has 14 residues. CDR1 and CDR2 (germline): MNHNY, SVGAGI (reference sequence). Trimming removed 3 bases at V and 4 bases at J, with 9 bases between. The CDR3 loop is CASSYAGSTGELFF. DNA of the CDR3: TGTGCCAGCAGTTATGCGGGTTCCACCGGGGAGCTGTTTTTT.

The V call is TRBV19, the J call TRBJ2-7; D might be TRBD2 (6 bases). The V end lost 6 bases, the J end lost 6 bases, and 15 bases lay between the germline ends. CDR1 is LNHDA, CDR2 SQIVND, per germline (reference sequence). The CDR3 has 13 amino acids. Here the CDR3 reads CASSGNRGTEQYF. CDR3 in DNA: TGTGCCAGTAGCGGGAACCGGGGGACCGAGCAGTACTTC.

V usage is TRBV5-1 and J usage is TRBJ2-5; TRBD2 might be the D (5 bases). This CDR3 comprises 14 residues. Per the germline V gene, CDR1 is SGHRS and CDR2 is YFSETQ. Trimming pared 5 bases from V and 2 bases from J, leaving 13 bases between. CDR3 nucleotides: TGCGCCAGCAGAGTTGCGGTAGCGCAAGAGACCCAGTACTTC. This sequence encodes CASRVAVAQETQYF. The whole variable domain, filled in from reference TRBV5-1 and TRBJ2-5, reads KAGVTQTPRYLIKTRGQQVTLSCSPISGHRSVSWYQQTPGQGLQFLFEYFSETQRNKGNFPGRFSGRQFSNSRSEMNVSTLELGDSALYLCASRVAVAQETQYFGPGTRLLVL.

The rearrangement uses TRBV7-9 and TRBJ1-1; TRBD1 aligns across 7 bases. V lost 0 bases and J lost 0; bases outside the gene matches: 4. Germline V lookup: CDR1 SEHNR, CDR2 FQNEAQ (reference sequence). The CDR3 is made up of 16 amino acids. The CDR3 here is CASSLAPGQLNTEAFF. CDR3 DNA: TGTGCCAGCAGCTTAGCCCCGGGACAGCTGAACACTGAAGCTTTCTTT.